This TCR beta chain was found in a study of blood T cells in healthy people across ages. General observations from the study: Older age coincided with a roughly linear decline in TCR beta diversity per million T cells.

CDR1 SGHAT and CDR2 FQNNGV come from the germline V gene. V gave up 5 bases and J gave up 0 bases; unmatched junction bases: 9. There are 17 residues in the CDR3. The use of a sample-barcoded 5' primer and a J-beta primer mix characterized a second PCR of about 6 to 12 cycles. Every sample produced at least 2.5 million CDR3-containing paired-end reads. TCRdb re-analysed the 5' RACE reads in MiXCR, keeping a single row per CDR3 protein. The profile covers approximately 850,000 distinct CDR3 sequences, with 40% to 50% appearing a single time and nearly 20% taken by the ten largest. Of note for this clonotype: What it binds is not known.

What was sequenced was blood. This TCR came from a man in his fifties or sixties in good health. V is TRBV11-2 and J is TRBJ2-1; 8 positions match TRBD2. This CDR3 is CASSVRVAGSSYNEQFF. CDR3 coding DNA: TGTGCCAGCAGCGTAAGGGTAGCGGGGAGCTCCTACAATGAGCAGTTCTTC.